One sample yielded the 20 T cell receptor beta chains listed below, sequenced in a study of control samples from healthy donors and cancer patients. Profiling relied on immunoSEQ multiplex PCR, and the TCRdb table lists in-frame clones only, not all of them. The sample has around 200,000 clones; about 93% are singletons. Sequencing input: blood. Receptors originate from a young man in good health.

The chain employs TRBV3-1 (or the pseudogene TRBV3-2) and TRBJ2-1; D may be TRBD1 (6 bases). This CDR3 region has 14 residues. The V end was cut by 3 bases, the J end by 5 bases, with 11 bases between. Germline V gives CDR1 LGHDT, CDR2 YNNKEL (reference sequence). CDR3 sequence (DNA): TGTGCCAGCAGCCAGATGGCAGGGGACAATGAGCAGTTCTTC. Its protein product is CASSQMAGDNEQFF.

This clone was detected once. The genes are TRBV7-2 and TRBJ1-2; 9 bases agree with TRBD1. Germline V gives CDR1 SGHTA, CDR2 FQGNSA. Trimming removed 5 bases from V and 3 bases from J; junction bases left unmatched: 7. The CDR3 is 15 residues long. The CDR3 coding sequence is TGTGCCAGCAGCGCCCAAACAGGGGGCTACTATGGCTACACCTTC. Its protein is CASSAQTGGYYGYTF.

On this clone itself: The sample has other DNA sequences that encode this CDR3 too. This chain joins TRBV7-9 and TRBJ2-2, with D hard to call. The V gene's germline CDR1 is SEHNR and CDR2 FQNEAQ (reference sequence). The CDR3 has 13 residues. V was clipped by 5 bases and J by 4 bases, with 8 bases between them. CDR3 loop: CASSPTATGELFF. The CDR3 nucleotides are TGTGCCAGCAGCCCCACGGCCACCGGGGAGCTGTTTTTT.

This chain links TRBV13 with TRBJ2-3; 10 bases align to TRBD2. The CDR3 consists of 20 residues. The germline V gene encodes CDR1 PRHDT and CDR2 FYEKMQ (reference sequence). V trimming: 1 base; J trimming: 0 bases; junction bases outside the gene matches: 13. The CDR3 protein is CASSLALTSGPRTSTDTQYF. CDR3 nucleotide sequence: TGTGCCAGCAGCTTAGCCCTGACTAGCGGGCCCCGTACTAGCACAGATACGCAGTATTTT.

The chain combines TRBV27 with TRBJ2-7; weak D call: TRBD2 (6 bases). Germline-derived CDR1 and CDR2 are MNHEY and SMNVEV (reference sequence). V gave up 8 bases and J gave up 1 base, with 21 bases separating them. CDR3 length equals 16 residues. The CDR3 protein is CASSPSWGEWSYEQYF. The CDR3 DNA reads as TGTGCCAGCTCCCCGAGTTGGGGGGAGTGGTCCTACGAGCAGTACTTC.

This sequence joins TRBV5-1 and TRBJ1-1, with 9 bases that match TRBD1. The junction had 3 bases not matched to a gene; V was cut back by 2 bases and J by 7 bases. There are 13 residues in the CDR3. CDR1 and CDR2 from the germline V gene are SGHRS and YFSETQ. The chain's CDR3 is CASSLQGAGEAFF. The CDR3 DNA reads TGCGCCAGCAGCTTACAGGGGGCGGGTGAAGCTTTCTTT.

V and J are TRBV5-1 and TRBJ2-1, with D possibly matching TRBD2 (5 bases). The CDR3 is 13 amino acids. The V gene lost 2 bases and the J gene lost 9 bases, with 12 bases spanning the gap. Germline values: CDR1 SGHRS, CDR2 YFSETQ. CDR3 in DNA: TGCGCCAGCAGCTTTTACGGGGAGAGTGAGCAGTTCTTC. Protein: CASSFYGESEQFF.

J is TRBJ2-7 and V is TRBV5-1; TRBD1 agrees at 9 bases. The V gene end was trimmed by 3 bases and the J gene end by 0 bases; junction bases not matched to a gene: 4. The CDR3 loop spans 15 amino acids. CDR1 and CDR2 from the germline V gene are SGHRS and YFSETQ. The CDR3 DNA reads as TGCGCCAGCAGCTCGGACAGGGGATCCTCCTACGAGCAGTACTTC. It is translated as CASSSDRGSSYEQYF.

This chain joins TRBV7-6 and TRBJ1-2; D remains ambiguous. V shed 5 bases and J shed 4 bases, with 11 bases lying between them. The CDR3 totals 13 residues. Germline values: CDR1 SGHVS, CDR2 FNYEAQ. The CDR3 is CASSLTDGYGYTF. Here the CDR3 DNA reads TGTGCCAGCAGCCTAACTGACGGCTATGGCTACACCTTC.

The chain carries TRBV5-6 and TRBJ1-2; D is undetermined. The CDR3 length is 11 residues. The V and J ends lost 5 bases and 3 bases respectively, with 5 bases between them. CDR1 is SGHDT, CDR2 YYEEEE, per germline. CDR3 bases: TGTGCCAGCAGGAGTTACTATGGCTACACCTTC. Protein sequence: CASRSYYGYTF. Supplemented by reference TRBV5-6 and TRBJ1-2, the full variable domain reads DAGVTQSPTHLIKTRGQQVTLRCSPKSGHDTVSWYQQALGQGPQFIFQYYEEEERQRGNFPDRFSGHQFPNYSSELNVNALLLGDSALYLCASRSYYGYTFGSGTRLTVV.

The J gene is TRBJ2-7, the V gene TRBV5-1; 10 nucleotides line up with TRBD2. The germline V gene encodes CDR1 SGHRS and CDR2 YFSETQ. The CDR3 spans 16 residues. V gave up 4 bases and J gave up 3 bases; unmatched junction bases: 10. CDR3 DNA: TGCGCCAGCAGCCGCGACGCTAGCGGGGGAAACTACGAGCAGTACTTC. This sequence encodes CASSRDASGGNYEQYF.

The V call is TRBV3-1 (or the pseudogene TRBV3-2), the J call TRBJ2-3; a possible D gene is TRBD2 (6 bases). The CDR3 runs to 14 residues. Trimming left V 6 bases short and J 2 bases short, with 12 bases between. Germline values: CDR1 LGHDT, CDR2 YNNKEL (reference sequence). The CDR3 coding sequence is TGTGCCAGCAGGGGACTTCTGAACACAGATACGCAGTATTTT. Residues: CASRGLLNTDTQYF.

The chain recombines TRBV5-1 with TRBJ1-2; the match to TRBD1 covers 8 bases. The trim removed 3 bases at V and 5 bases at J, leaving 9 bases unmatched. Germline V gene sequence: CDR1 SGHRS, CDR2 YFSETQ. The length of the CDR3 is 15 residues. This CDR3 reads CASSSTGTGSYGYTF. For the CDR3, the DNA is TGCGCCAGCAGCTCGACCGGGACAGGATCATATGGCTACACCTTC.

This clone was seen only once. V gene TRBV5-4 combines with J gene TRBJ1-3; perhaps TRBD1 as D (5 bases). Between the trimmed V and J ends, which lost 4 bases and 8 bases, there was a span of 16 bases. Germline V gene data show CDR1 as SGHNT and CDR2 as YYREEE (reference sequence). The CDR3 sequence is 14 residues long. CDR3 in amino acids: CASSPVGQSDTIYF. The CDR3, as DNA: TGTGCCAGCAGCCCCGTAGGACAAAGCGACACCATATATTTT.

The chain couples TRBV6-5 to TRBJ2-7, with a tentative D call TRBD2 (6 bases). Per the germline V gene, CDR1 is MNHEY and CDR2 is SVGAGI. This CDR3 contains 16 residues. V was pared by 2 bases and J by 3 bases, with 17 bases between. CDR3 protein: CASSYPRVGGNYEQYF. For the CDR3, the DNA is TGTGCCAGCAGTTACCCGAGGGTGGGGGGAAACTACGAGCAGTACTTC.

This CDR3 reads CASSQSAGKNTEAFF. The DNA of the CDR3 is TGTGCCAGCAGCCAATCGGCAGGGAAGAACACTGAAGCTTTCTTT. The chain joins TRBV3-1 (or the pseudogene TRBV3-2) to TRBJ1-1; D may be TRBD1 (5 bases). Germline V gives CDR1 LGHDT, CDR2 YNNKEL (reference sequence). V was trimmed by 2 bases and J by 1 base, leaving 11 bases between them. The CDR3 runs to 15 residues.

V usage is TRBV30 and J usage is TRBJ1-4; TRBD1 matches at 7 bases. The germline CDR1 and CDR2 sequences are GTSNPN and SVGIG (reference sequence). Trimming cost V 2 bases and J 3 bases; bases outside gene matches: 3. There are 14 residues in the CDR3. The CDR3 DNA follows: TGTGCCTGGAGTTCAGGGGGAGCTAATGAAAAACTGTTTTTT. This codes for CAWSSGGANEKLFF.

The chain is built from TRBV15 and TRBJ2-7; no definite D call. V shed 1 base and J shed 1 base, with 8 bases lying between them. Germline CDR1 is LNHNV and CDR2 is YYDKDF (reference sequence). There are 14 residues in the CDR3. The CDR3 reads CATSRVRESYEQYF. Here the CDR3 DNA reads TGTGCCACCAGCAGAGTCCGAGAATCCTACGAGCAGTACTTC.

This chain links TRBV5-1 with TRBJ1-1; D not resolved. Germline loops: CDR1 SGHRS, CDR2 YFSETQ. The germline V and J ends were trimmed by 1 base and 0 bases, with 4 bases remaining between them. The CDR3 is 13 amino acids. DNA of the CDR3: TGCGCCAGCAGCTTGAGTCTGAACACTGAAGCTTTCTTT. This codes for CASSLSLNTEAFF.

V usage is TRBV3-1 (or the pseudogene TRBV3-2) and J usage is TRBJ1-1; possible D gene TRBD1, 5 bases. CDR3 length equals 14 residues. Germline values: CDR1 LGHDT, CDR2 YNNKEL (reference sequence). Trimming shortened V by 4 bases and J by 4 bases, and 13 bases separated the two germline ends. The CDR3 is CASSPGGEGTEAFF. The CDR3 region has the DNA TGTGCCAGCAGCCCTGGGGGTGAAGGCACTGAAGCTTTCTTT.